The 13 T cell receptor beta chains in this list originate from one sample, sequenced in a study of cytomegalovirus exposure and HLA in healthy donors. Primers included in the PCR were 60 Vbeta and 13 Jbeta primers. Sequencing used immunoSEQ multiplex PCR; TCRdb keeps in-frame clones, though not all of them. The data hold 95,000 or so clones, with nearly 70% observed a single time. The sample was PBMCs. The receptors come from a woman aged 50 to 60 in good health and CMV-seropositive.

The V call is TRBV7-9, the J call TRBJ2-6; perhaps TRBD2 as D (6 bases). The CDR3 length is 18 residues. Germline CDR1 is SEHNR and CDR2 is FQNEAQ (reference sequence). Between the trimmed V and J ends, which lost 5 bases and 2 bases, there was a span of 19 bases. CDR3 in DNA: TGTGCCAGCAGCCGGGACTTTTCCCCAGGGACTGGGGCCAACGTCCTGACTTTC. It yields the protein CASSRDFSPGTGANVLTF. Supplemented by reference TRBV7-9 and TRBJ2-6, the full variable domain reads DTGVSQNPRHKITKRGQNVTFRCDPISEHNRLYWYRQTLGQGPEFLTYFQNEAQLEKSRLLSDRFSAERPKGSFSTLEIQRTEQGDSAMYLCASSRDFSPGTGANVLTFGAGSRLTVL.

The chain's CDR3 is CASSVGGGADGELFF. In nucleotides, the CDR3 is TGTGCCAGCAGCGTGGGGGGGGGAGCGGACGGGGAGCTGTTTTTT. This chain uses TRBV9 with TRBJ2-2; TRBD2 matches 7 bases. The CDR3 has 15 amino acids. Germline V CDR1 and CDR2: SGDLS, YYNGEE. Trimming removed 2 bases from V and 7 bases from J; junction bases left unmatched: 8.

The CDR3 region has the DNA TGTGCCAGCAGCTTGGGTTCGTCCTCTGGAAACACCATATATTTT. It specifies CASSLGSSSGNTIYF. The rearrangement joins TRBV5-8 to TRBJ1-3; D is unresolved. The CDR3 is made up of 15 amino acids. Trimming shortened V by 0 bases and J by 0 bases, and 7 bases separated the two germline ends. Germline V gene sequence: CDR1 SGHTS, CDR2 YDEGEE.

The V and J genes are TRBV15 and TRBJ2-5; 8 nucleotides match TRBD1. V lost 0 bases, J lost 5 bases, and 17 bases stayed unmatched. From germline, CDR1 is LNHNV and CDR2 YYDKDF (reference sequence). There are 19 residues in the CDR3. CDR3 nucleotide sequence: TGTGCCACCAGCAGAGATGGTTTGCAGGGGGCAGTTATTGGGGAGACCCAGTACTTC. It specifies CATSRDGLQGAVIGETQYF.

The gene calls are TRBV7-2 and TRBJ2-7; 7 nucleotides agree with TRBD1. The V segment lost 2 bases and the J segment 7 bases; nucleotides outside the gene matches: 11. This CDR3 comprises 15 residues. Germline V gene data show CDR1 as SGHTA and CDR2 as FQGNSA. The CDR3 bases are TGTGCCAGCAGCTTAACGACAGGGTGGAGAGGGGAGCAGTACTTC. It translates to CASSLTTGWRGEQYF.

The chain recombines TRBV15 with TRBJ2-5, with D perhaps TRBD2 (6 bases). TRBJ2-7 matches the DNA end more closely, so the J call is doubtful. Germline V gene data show CDR1 as LNHNV and CDR2 as YYDKDF (reference sequence). This CDR3 spans 13 amino acids. The CDR3 protein is CATSRGLGSEQYF. The CDR3 DNA is TGTGCCACCAGCAGAGGACTAGGGAGCGAGCAGTACTTC.

This clone was seen once. V and J are TRBV28 and TRBJ1-5; 7 bases fit TRBD1. V gave up 6 bases and J gave up 6 bases; unmatched junction bases: 8. The length of the CDR3 is 14 residues. The germline gives CDR1 MDHEN, CDR2 SYDVKM. Written as DNA, the CDR3 is TGTGCCAGCAGCTCAACAGGGGCGGGTCAGCCCCAGCATTTT. Protein: CASSSTGAGQPQHF.

The V and J genes are TRBV11-3 and TRBJ2-3; 8 bases agree with TRBD2. The trim removed 3 bases at V and 8 bases at J, leaving 4 bases unmatched. CDR1 and CDR2 (germline): SGHNT, YENEEA. The CDR3 consists of 13 residues. As DNA, the CDR3 is TGTGCCAGCAGCTTCGGACGGGAGGGTACGCAGTATTTT. It codes for CASSFGREGTQYF.

The V call is TRBV5-6, the J call TRBJ2-7; 8 nucleotides line up with TRBD2. Germline assignment: CDR1 SGHDT and CDR2 YYEEEE. J lost 4 bases, V lost 0 bases, and 3 bases had no gene match. This CDR3 has 14 amino acids. Here the CDR3 reads CASSLVAGGYEQYF. Written as DNA, the CDR3 is TGTGCCAGCAGCTTGGTGGCGGGAGGTTACGAGCAGTACTTC. Based on the CDR3 plus reference TRBV5-6 and TRBJ2-7, the full variable domain is DAGVTQSPTHLIKTRGQQVTLRCSPKSGHDTVSWYQQALGQGPQFIFQYYEEEERQRGNFPDRFSGHQFPNYSSELNVNALLLGDSALYLCASSLVAGGYEQYFGPGTRLTVT.

This clone was seen a single time. This rearrangement joins TRBV19 to TRBJ1-5; 8 bases line up with TRBD1. With 5 bases clipped from V and 4 bases from J, the junction kept 10 bases outside the gene matches. This CDR3 region has 16 residues. Germline V CDR1 and CDR2: LNHDA, SQIVND (reference sequence). The CDR3 sequence: CASSQLGQGGNQPQHF. CDR3 nucleotide sequence: TGTGCCAGTAGTCAACTCGGACAGGGAGGGAATCAGCCCCAGCATTTT.

The chain uses TRBV7-6 and TRBJ2-3, with a weak D call TRBD2 (5 bases). CDR3 length equals 14 residues. The V gene lost 2 bases and the J gene lost 7 bases, with 13 bases spanning the gap. The germline CDR1 and CDR2 sequences are SGHVS and FNYEAQ. In DNA form, the CDR3 reads TGTGCCAGCAGCTTACCTCGCGGGTCGAATACGCAGTATTTT. It yields the protein CASSLPRGSNTQYF.

The chain carries TRBV2 and TRBJ2-1, with 10 bases aligning to TRBD2. V was pared by 3 bases and J by 5 bases, with 7 bases of the junction left unmatched. CDR1 and CDR2 (germline): SNHLY, FYNNEI. This CDR3 region has 16 residues. CDR3 DNA sequence: TGTGCCAGCAGTGAGTCCCTAGCGGGAGATCACAATGAGCAGTTCTTC. Protein sequence: CASSESLAGDHNEQFF.

This clone was detected only once. The chain recombines TRBV5-6 with TRBJ2-5; TRBD1 aligns across 8 bases. The CDR3 consists of 16 residues. J was trimmed by 2 bases and V by 0 bases; bases with no gene match: 6. Germline loops: CDR1 SGHDT, CDR2 YYEEEE. The CDR3 region is CASSLGQGSAQETQYF. CDR3 in DNA: TGTGCCAGCAGCTTGGGACAGGGGTCCGCACAAGAGACCCAGTACTTC. Full variable domain (outside the CDR3, taken from reference TRBV5-6 and TRBJ2-5): DAGVTQSPTHLIKTRGQQVTLRCSPKSGHDTVSWYQQALGQGPQFIFQYYEEEERQRGNFPDRFSGHQFPNYSSELNVNALLLGDSALYLCASSLGQGSAQETQYFGPGTRLLVL.